Reported below is one T cell receptor (beta chain). What it recognizes is unknown. Looked up from germline, CDR1 is SGHTA and CDR2 is FQGNSA. V lost 1 base and J lost 3, with 16 bases in between. The CDR3 has 17 amino acids. Primers included in the PCR were 60 Vbeta and 13 Jbeta primers. The data were produced by immunoSEQ multiplex PCR, yet TCRdb's version contains in-frame clones alone and is incomplete. The table has roughly 180,000 clones, more than 80% seen once. This record belongs to a study of cytomegalovirus exposure and HLA in healthy donors. Findings and caveats of the study: Later analysis identified a missense DCLRE1C variant that was linked to TCR beta V- and J-gene trimming.

The V call is TRBV7-2, the J call TRBJ1-5; maybe TRBD1 (6 bases). The sample consisted of PBMCs. This receptor was taken from a man younger than 30 in good health and CMV-seronegative. CDR3 region: CASSLGVQGLFNQPQHF. CDR3 DNA: TGTGCCAGCAGCTTAGGGGTTCAGGGGTTATTCAATCAGCCCCAGCATTTT.